This T cell receptor beta chain was recorded in a study of T cell responses to AZD1222 COVID-19 vaccine. Study-wide findings and caveats: Baseline testing showed seropositivity in only a handful of AZD1222 recipients.

Here immunoSEQ multiplex PCR was the method, and the copy in TCRdb shows in-frame clones only, minus some. The data show under 50,000 clones, just over 85% seen once. CDR1 LGHNA and CDR2 YNFKEQ come from the germline V gene. V trimming: 0 bases; J trimming: 7 bases; junction bases outside the gene matches: 11. CDR3 size: 17 residues. Concerning this clone: Its antigen remains unknown.

The gene calls are TRBV4-2 and TRBJ2-1; 8 nucleotides align to TRBD1. This clonotype originated in an adult who received the MenACWY meningococcal vaccine as a control. This material consisted of peripheral blood, taken 28 days after the second dose of the MenACWY control vaccine. The CDR3 protein is CASSQDRSDRAANEQFF. CDR3 DNA sequence: TGTGCCAGCAGCCAAGATAGATCGGACAGGGCGGCGAATGAGCAGTTCTTC.